This TCR beta chain was recovered during a study of graft-versus-host responses after intestinal transplantation. Study-wide points: Recipient-marrow GvH clones were detected, some having first appeared in ileum or blood.

This clone showed up just once. The antigen remains undetermined. Clones were read by immunoSEQ multiplex PCR, and TCRdb kept only the in-frame ones, dropping some. The table has approximately 86,000 clones, roughly 90% seen once; the top ten hold roughly 0.39%. The receptor was isolated from a human donor who was the organ donor for an intestinal transplant. The sequencing here drew on unstimulated CD8+ T cells sorted from spleen or lymph node cells, taken before transplant.

The CDR3 protein is CASSPGGYEQYF. CDR3 nucleotides: TGTGCCAGCAGCCCGGGGGGCTACGAGCAGTACTTC. This chain links TRBV5-4 with TRBJ2-7; 7 nucleotides match TRBD2. Germline lookup yields CDR1 SGHNT and CDR2 YYREEE (reference sequence). The CDR3 contains 12 residues. V lost 4 bases and J lost 3; bases outside the gene matches: 1. Using reference TRBV5-4 and TRBJ2-7 for the parts outside the CDR3, the full variable domain is ETGVTQSPTHLIKTRGQQVTLRCSSQSGHNTVSWYQQALGQGPQFIFQYYREEENGRGNFPPRFSGLQFPNYSSELNVNALELDDSALYLCASSPGGYEQYFGPGTRLTVT.